These T cell receptor beta chains were read from a single sample in a study of CD8 T cell repertoires and HIV-1 epitope variants. No antigens are known for them. Method: immunoSEQ multiplex PCR; TCRdb's copy keeps in-frame clones and lacks some. The sample shows 5,900 or so clones, roughly 65% of them seen only once. The source material was cultured CD8+ T cells derived from PBMCs. The source of these receptors is a male donor with HIV. Each CDR3 is given with its conserved first and last residue. Each record gives: CDR3 protein, CDR3 DNA, V gene, D gene, J gene, clone size. A D gene is named only where the DNA matches it firmly. Clone size is shown for a subset of rows, as once, few, many or a class of expanded clone.

CASSYSSSRDPEAFF TGTGCCAGCAGTTACTCGTCAAGCAGGGACCCTGAAGCTTTCTTT TRBV6-6 - TRBJ1-1 -
CASSLGGGPGEQYF TGCGCCAGCAGCTTAGGGGGGGGGCCCGGCGAGCAGTACTTC TRBV5-1 - TRBJ2-7 -
CASNIAGVHGELFF TGTGCCAGCAATATAGCGGGAGTCCACGGGGAGCTGTTTTTT TRBV11-2 TRBD2 TRBJ2-2 -
CASSDHYETYEQYF TGTGCCAGCAGCGACCACTATGAGACCTACGAGCAGTACTTC TRBV6-6 - TRBJ2-7 -
CASSGISGFTGELFF TGTGCCAGCAGCGGAATAAGCGGTTTCACCGGGGAGCTGTTTTTT TRBV13 - TRBJ2-2 -
CASSLSRGTNEKLFF TGTGCCAGCAGCTTATCCCGGGGAACTAATGAAAAACTGTTTTTT TRBV7-3 - TRBJ1-4 -
CASGQGALDEQFF TGTGCCAGTGGACAGGGGGCTTTGGATGAGCAGTTCTTC TRBV27 TRBD1 TRBJ2-1 -
CASSFQAPTEAFF TGTGCCAGCAGCTTTCAAGCCCCCACTGAAGCTTTCTTT TRBV5-3 - TRBJ1-1 -
CASSTLGSGANVLTF TGTGCCAGCAGTACTCTGGGGTCTGGGGCCAACGTCCTGACTTTC TRBV11-2 - TRBJ2-6 -
CASSVTRGTADTQYF TGTGCCAGCAGCGTAACCAGGGGAACAGCAGATACGCAGTATTTT TRBV9 - TRBJ2-3 few
CASSEEDSPSTDTQYF TGTGCCAGCAGTGAAGAGGACAGTCCTAGCACAGATACGCAGTATTTT TRBV2 - TRBJ2-3 -